Included here is one TCR beta chain sequence, with context. As yet, its antigen is unknown. This entry comes from a study of long-term antiretroviral therapy in people with HIV. A v3.0 immunoSEQ assay was performed at survey level. Method: immunoSEQ multiplex PCR; TCRdb's copy keeps in-frame clones and lacks some. The profile shows 24,000 or so clones, approximately 88% of them singletons. Study-level findings and limits: Diversity measured after ART increased yet remained under transplant donor controls.

Trimming removed 4 bases from V and 4 bases from J, with 16 bases in between. In germline, CDR1 is MNHNS, CDR2 SASEGT. The CDR3 is 16 amino acids. The sequenced sample was unsorted PBMCs, obtained approximately 4.3 years after starting antiretroviral therapy. This sequence was found in a man younger than 40 with HIV. The chain has TRBV6-1 and TRBJ1-4, with TRBD1 as a possible D gene (6 bases). This CDR3 is CASSGATGFRNEKLFF. As DNA, the CDR3 is TGTGCCAGCAGTGGAGCGACAGGTTTTCGTAATGAAAAACTGTTTTTT.